This is a list of T cell receptor beta chains from one sample in a study of OX40 agonist ivuxolimab in advanced cancers. Sequencing was performed with immunoSEQ multiplex PCR; in TCRdb, only in-frame clones are kept and a portion is missing. The data hold 65,000 to 95,000 clones, with 91% observed a single time. Sequencing was performed on CD4+ or CD8+ T cells sorted from blood, taken in a trial of the OX40 agonist ivuxolimab. The receptors derive from an adult with an advanced solid tumor such as melanoma, head and neck, liver or kidney cancer. Each CDR3 is given with its conserved first and last residue. The D gene is left open where the match is weak. Part of the rows lack a size; the others show once, few, many or a class for expanded clones.

d_call clone_size j_call v_call cdr3_nt cdr3_aa
. . TRBJ2-1 TRBV7-3 TGTGCCAGCAGTCTTGGGGGGAACTACCTCAATGAGCAGTTCTTC CASSLGGNYLNEQFF
TRBD1 . TRBJ2-2 TRBV9 TGTGCCAGCAGCTTTCCCTTCCGGGACAGGGACACCGGGGAGCTGTTTTTT CASSFPFRDRDTGELFF
. . TRBJ2-5 TRBV12-2 TGTGCAAGTCGCTTAGTCGGGCTAGCGGGACATCAAGAGACCCAGTACTTC CASRLVGLAGHQETQYF
. . TRBJ2-3 TRBV6-1 TGTGCCAGCAGTGCCGGGACTGATACGCAGTATTTT CASSAGTDTQYF
. . TRBJ2-7 TRBV7-6 TGTGCCAGCAGCTTAGGCGGGAATTCCTACGAGCAGTACTTC CASSLGGNSYEQYF
TRBD2 . TRBJ2-3 TRBV6-1 TGTGCCAGCTCAGCCGGGACTAGCGGGACGCAGTATTTT CASSAGTSGTQYF
. . TRBJ1-2 TRBV5-6 TGTGCCAGCAGCTTGGGGGGACTGGGCTATGGCTACACCTTC CASSLGGLGYGYTF
TRBD1 . TRBJ2-3 TRBV19 TGTGCCAGTAGTATAGGGAAGGCAGGGGGCAGGAGAGCAGATACGCAGTATTTT CASSIGKAGGRRADTQYF
TRBD2 . TRBJ2-7 TRBV29-1 TGCAGCGCAATACCGGGACTAGCGGATGACGAGCAGTACTTC CSAIPGLADDEQYF
. . TRBJ1-5 TRBV28 TGTGCCAGCAGAAAAGGACAGTATAGCAATCAGCCCCAGCATTTT CASRKGQYSNQPQHF
. . TRBJ2-3 TRBV6-5 TGTGCCAGCAGCCCTAGGACTGGCGCTGTGGATACGCAGTATTTT CASSPRTGAVDTQYF
. . TRBJ2-5 TRBV30 TGTGCCTGGAGCTCCGGACGGAGTTTTGGAGAGACCCAGTACTTC CAWSSGRSFGETQYF
. . TRBJ2-7 TRBV7-9 TGTGCCAGCAGCTTAGTGCAGGGCCACGAGCAGTACTTC CASSLVQGHEQYF
. . TRBJ2-2 TRBV7-3 TGTGCCAGCAGCCCCCGGGCCCCGGGGGGGGAGCTGTTTTTT CASSPRAPGGELFF
. . TRBJ2-6 TRBV5-1 TGCGCCAGCAGCTTCACATTGCGGACAGTTTCCGGGGCCAACGTCCTGACTTTC CASSFTLRTVSGANVLTF
TRBD2 . TRBJ2-3 TRBV29-1 TGCAGCGTGACCGGGACTAGCGTCCGTGGAGATACGCAGTATTTT CSVTGTSVRGDTQYF
. . TRBJ1-1 TRBV11-1 TGTGCCAGCAGCTTAAGGGCAGGGAGGACTGAAGCTTTCTTT CASSLRAGRTEAFF
. few TRBJ1-1 TRBV18 TGTGCCAGCTCACCATTACGTGTGGGGTTGAACACTGAAGCTTTCTTT CASSPLRVGLNTEAFF
. . TRBJ2-2 TRBV5-4 TGTGCCAGCAGCTTGGACCTCCCAGGGGCGAACACCGGGGAGCTGTTTTTT CASSLDLPGANTGELFF
. . TRBJ2-3 TRBV5-4 TGTGCCAGCAGCTTCGGGCAGGGACTTTTGACAGATACGCAGTATTTT CASSFGQGLLTDTQYF
. few TRBJ2-5 TRBV4-1 TGCGCCAGCAGCCAATCCGAAACGAGCGGTCACCAAGAGACCCAGTACTTC CASSQSETSGHQETQYF
. . TRBJ2-5 TRBV2 TGTGCCAGCAGTACGAACTCCGGGGAGACCCAGTACTTC CASSTNSGETQYF
. . TRBJ1-5 TRBV4-3 TGCGCCAGCAGCCAAATGCAGGGTGCTCAGCCCCAGCATTTT CASSQMQGAQPQHF
. . TRBJ2-7 TRBV5-1 TGCGCCAGCAGGCCGGACAGTTCCTCCTACGAGCAGTACTTC CASRPDSSSYEQYF
. . TRBJ1-1 TRBV4-2 TGTGCCAGCAGCCAAGGAAGTTCTGGGGGGTGGAACACTGAAGCTTTCTTT CASSQGSSGGWNTEAFF
TRBD1 . TRBJ2-5 TRBV9 TGTGCCAGCAGCGTAGAGGGACAGGGGCAAGAGACCCAGTACTTC CASSVEGQGQETQYF
TRBD2 once TRBJ2-7 TRBV11-2 TGTGCCAGCAGCTTAGATGGACTAGCGGGAGGGTACGAGCAGTACTTC CASSLDGLAGGYEQYF
. . TRBJ1-3 TRBV4-3 TGCGCCAGCAGCCCCCAAAATTCGGGGCCGGGAAACACCATATATTTT CASSPQNSGPGNTIYF
. . TRBJ2-2 TRBV11-1 TGTGCCAGCAGCTCCGGGACATCGAACACCGGGGAGCTGTTTTTT CASSSGTSNTGELFF
. . TRBJ2-2 TRBV5-8 TGTGCCAGCAGCCGACAAGCCTCGAACACCGGGGAGCTGTTTTTT CASSRQASNTGELFF
TRBD1 . TRBJ2-3 TRBV6-1 TGTGCCAGCAGTGAAATGGGACAGGGGGGAAATACGCAGTATTTT CASSEMGQGGNTQYF
. once TRBJ2-7 TRBV28 TGTGCCAGCAGTTTCCAGGGGCTCTCCTACGAGCAGTACTTC CASSFQGLSYEQYF
. . TRBJ2-5 TRBV2 TGTGCCAGCAGACAGGGTTCGGAGACCCAGTACTTC CASRQGSETQYF
TRBD1 . TRBJ2-1 TRBV7-9 TGTGCCAGCAGTGGACAGGGGTGGGATGAGCAGTTCTTC CASSGQGWDEQFF
. . TRBJ1-5 TRBV2 TGTGCCAGCAGTGAGTGGGGGAATCAGCCCCAGCATTTT CASSEWGNQPQHF
. . TRBJ2-2 TRBV30 TGTGCCTGGGGGAGGTGGGCGGTCTCCGGGGAGCTGTTTTTT CAWGRWAVSGELFF
TRBD1 . TRBJ2-7 TRBV23-1 TGCGCCAGCAGTCAAGAAGGGGACAGGGCGGCGTCCTACGAGCAGTACTTC CASSQEGDRAASYEQYF
TRBD1 . TRBJ2-7 TRBV5-6 TGTGCCAGCAGCTTGGGGGACAGGGCCGGGTACGAGCAGTACTTC CASSLGDRAGYEQYF
. . TRBJ1-5 TRBV28 TGTGCCAGCAGTTTTCCACAGGATCATCAGCCCCAGCATTTT CASSFPQDHQPQHF
. . TRBJ1-4 TRBV28 TGTGCCAGCAGTTTCCCTCTAGAGGAAAAACTGTTTTTT CASSFPLEEKLFF
. . TRBJ2-2 TRBV6-1 TGTGCCAGCTACGGGGGGCTCGCGAGGACCGGGGAGCTGTTTTTT CASYGGLARTGELFF
TRBD2 . TRBJ2-3 TRBV5-6 TGTGCCAGCAGCTTGGTAGGGAGGGTCACAGATACGCAGTATTTT CASSLVGRVTDTQYF
. . TRBJ2-7 TRBV7-2 TGTGCCAGCAGCTTGGGACATCAGACCTACGAGCAGTACTTC CASSLGHQTYEQYF
. . TRBJ2-5 TRBV29-1 TGCAGCGTTGATCCCAGACAAGAGACCCAGTACTTC CSVDPRQETQYF
. . TRBJ2-7 TRBV19 TGTGCCAGTAGCCCCGGGCCTAACTCCTACGAGCAGTACTTC CASSPGPNSYEQYF
TRBD2 . TRBJ2-1 TRBV9 TGTGCCAGCAGCGTAGGGGGACTAGCAACTTTAGACCCCTACAATGAGCAGTTCTTC CASSVGGLATLDPYNEQFF
TRBD1 . TRBJ2-7 TRBV7-2 TGTGCCAGCAGCGCGAGACAGGGTTTGTCGGACGAGCAGTACTTC CASSARQGLSDEQYF
. . TRBJ1-2 TRBV6-1 TGTGCCAGCAGTGAATGGGACGTAACTAACTATGGCTACACCTTC CASSEWDVTNYGYTF
. . TRBJ2-5 TRBV7-2 TGTGCCAGCAGCTTAGCGGTTCGGGAGACCCAGTACTTC CASSLAVRETQYF
. . TRBJ2-7 TRBV7-2 TGTGCCAGCAGCTTAGGAGTTACCGCGGTTCGCGAGCAGTACTTC CASSLGVTAVREQYF
TRBD2 . TRBJ2-7 TRBV5-4 TGTGCCAGCAGCCCGGGTGGTAGCGGGAGTTCCTACGAGCAGTACTTC CASSPGGSGSSYEQYF
TRBD2 once TRBJ2-1 TRBV27 TGTGTTACCAGCGGGAGGGCCGAGAATGAGCAGTTCTTC CVTSGRAENEQFF
. . TRBJ2-3 TRBV5-1 TGCGCCAGCAGCTTGGGACAGGACACAGATACGCAGTATTTT CASSLGQDTDTQYF
TRBD1 . TRBJ2-7 TRBV28 TGTGCCAGCAGATTCGACAGGGGGAAGTCCTACGAGCAGTACTTC CASRFDRGKSYEQYF
TRBD2 . TRBJ2-3 TRBV7-2 TGTGCCAGCAGCTCCTCCCGGGCTAGCGGGAGTACAGATACGCAGTATTTT CASSSSRASGSTDTQYF
TRBD2 . TRBJ2-5 TRBV11-2 TGTGCCAGCAGCCGGACTAGCGGGAGTCCCCAGTACTTC CASSRTSGSPQYF
. . TRBJ1-1 TRBV7-9 TGTGCCAGCAGTTTAGGGCTGGCTGAAGCTTTCTTT CASSLGLAEAFF
. . TRBJ1-1 TRBV6-1 TGTGCCAGCAGAATAACAAACCTAAACACTGAAGCTTTCTTT CASRITNLNTEAFF